Listed here is a single T cell receptor (beta chain). Antigen specificity is unknown. Nominally healthy donors were sampled, though unrecorded immune exposures were likely. This sample stems from a study of cytomegalovirus exposure and HLA in healthy donors. A multiplex PCR was run with 60 Vbeta primers and 13 Jbeta primers. Sequencing was performed with immunoSEQ multiplex PCR; in TCRdb, only in-frame clones are kept and a portion is missing. The sample has around 99,000 clones, approximately 79% seen once. Notes on the study in general: Several of the most significant clusters were apparently associated with common viral pathogens in a later analysis. An observed cluster of highly shared sequence variants was recorded as a likely sequencing artifact.

Germline CDR1 and CDR2: SGHDT and YYEEEE. There are 12 residues in the CDR3. The V and J ends lost 0 bases and 10 bases respectively, with 10 bases between them. The source of this sequence is a man between 18 and 35 years old in good health and CMV-seronegative. The chain uses TRBV5-6 and TRBJ1-1; no reliable D call. Sequenced material: PBMCs. The CDR3 DNA sequence: TGTGCCAGCAGCTTGGGAGGGTTCTCAGCTTTCTTT. This encodes CASSLGGFSAFF.